The entry below gives a single T cell receptor (beta chain) sequence along with its context. The clone's antigen remains unknown. No base-level quality is on record; no much larger clone is a single base apart. TCRbeta CDR3 regions were amplified from genomic DNA by means of the immunoSEQ Assay, a bias-controlled multiplex PCR. The published analysis was carried out like this. The number of nucleated cells in each sample was estimated from the amplification of reference gene primers within the assay. To quantify the absolute abundance of each unique TCRbeta CDR3 rearrangement, sequence reads were collapsed and filtered. For each sample, productive Simpson clonality was calculated as the square root of Simpson's diversity index over productive rearrangements. TCRdb re-hosts the immuneACCESS table, in-frame sequences only. Its copies lack some clones; in the studies checked, an unresolved V gene accounts for under half of them, and the cause for the rest is not known. The DNA gave D and trimming, while V, J and clone size come from that table. Within this sample are some 200,000 clones, with roughly four fifths of them counted one time only. The ten largest make up approximately 12% of the sample.

Whole blood was collected in K2EDTA tubes by collaborating institutions according to the institutions' own protocols. Collaborator samples were shipped for TCRbeta analysis as frozen whole blood, isolated PBMCs, or DNA extracted from either sample type. The sample originates from a study of blood T cell repertoires in COVID-19 (dated by TCRdb to 2018 to 2020). At the level of the whole study: Collaborator samples came from the United States, Italy and Spain and covered acute and convalescent phases of COVID-19. Sample metadata almost always included a de-identified subject ID, COVID-19 status, age in years and sex. The samples were drawn from the first 160 participants of the ongoing ImmuneRACE study and from 950 to 1,500 subjects provided by 6 global collaborators. Where HLA class I and class II types were available, the types were taken from metadata supplied by the sample provider, not from assay-based typing. The repertoires were made available in a free public database intended to serve as a resource for research on the immune response to SARS-CoV-2. The material from the prospective study consisted of cDNA or gDNA derived from T cells, B-cell-depleted T cells, or PBMCs. Deeply sampled blood TCRbeta repertoires from subjects exposed to, actively infected with, or recovered from COVID-19 were included in the dataset.

Here is what the overall study found, with its caveats: How much clinical and demographic metadata was included differed by source and by participant, and the metadata was provided uncurated.

The specimen sequenced was peripheral blood. The receptor's source is a woman aged 40 to 55 with acute or convalescent COVID-19.

The nucleotides read TGTGCCAGCAGTTTTTGGGGCTTAAAGTTCTTC. This encodes CASSFWGLKFF. Here the chain combines TRBV12-3 or TRBV12-4 and TRBJ2-1; TRBD1 is a weak D gene call, 5 bases matching. A distance of 11 bases separates the germline ends of V and J, which lose 3 bases and 14 bases respectively. Spanning cysteine to phenylalanine, the CDR3 consists of 11 amino acids. The sequence is cut down to CDR3 DNA, 33 bases in frame from base 1.